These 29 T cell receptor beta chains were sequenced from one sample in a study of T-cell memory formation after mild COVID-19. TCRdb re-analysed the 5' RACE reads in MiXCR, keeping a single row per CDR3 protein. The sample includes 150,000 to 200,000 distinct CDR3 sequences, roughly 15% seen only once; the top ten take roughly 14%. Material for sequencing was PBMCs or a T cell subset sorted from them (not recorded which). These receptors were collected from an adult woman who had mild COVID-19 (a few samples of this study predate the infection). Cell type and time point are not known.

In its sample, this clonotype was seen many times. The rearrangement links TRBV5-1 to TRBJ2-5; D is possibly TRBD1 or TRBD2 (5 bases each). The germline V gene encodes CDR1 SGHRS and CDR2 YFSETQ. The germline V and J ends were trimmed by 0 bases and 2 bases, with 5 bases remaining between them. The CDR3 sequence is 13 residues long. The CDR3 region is CASSLGGQETQYF. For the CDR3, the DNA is TGCGCCAGCAGCTTGGGGGGGCAAGAGACCCAGTACTTC.

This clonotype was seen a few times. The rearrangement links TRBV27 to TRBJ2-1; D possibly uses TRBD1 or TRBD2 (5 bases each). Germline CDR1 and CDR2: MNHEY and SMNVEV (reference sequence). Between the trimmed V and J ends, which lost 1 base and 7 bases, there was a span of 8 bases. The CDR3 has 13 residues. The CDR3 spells CASSLWGFNEQFF. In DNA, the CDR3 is TGTGCCAGCAGTTTATGGGGGTTTAATGAGCAGTTCTTC.

The CDR3 DNA follows: TGTGCCAGCAGTCCCCATGCTGGGTGGGATCAGCCCCAGCATTTT. This translates into CASSPHAGWDQPQHF. The chain is built from TRBV28 and TRBJ1-5; no reliable D call. The CDR3 runs 15 residues. The ends were cut back, 5 bases at V and 5 bases at J, with 16 bases in the middle. CDR1 and CDR2 (germline): MDHEN, SYDVKM.

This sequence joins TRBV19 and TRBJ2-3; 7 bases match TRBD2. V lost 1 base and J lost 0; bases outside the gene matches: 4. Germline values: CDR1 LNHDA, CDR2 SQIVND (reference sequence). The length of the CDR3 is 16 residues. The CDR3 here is CASSIGLAASTDTQYF. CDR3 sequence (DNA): TGTGCCAGTAGTATAGGGCTAGCGGCTAGCACAGATACGCAGTATTTT.

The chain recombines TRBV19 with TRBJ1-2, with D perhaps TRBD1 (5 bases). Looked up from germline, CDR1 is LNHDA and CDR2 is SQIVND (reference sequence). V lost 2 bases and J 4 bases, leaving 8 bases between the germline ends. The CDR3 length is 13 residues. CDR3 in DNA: TGTGCCAGTAGTATACAGGGAATCTATGGCTACACCTTC. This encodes CASSIQGIYGYTF.

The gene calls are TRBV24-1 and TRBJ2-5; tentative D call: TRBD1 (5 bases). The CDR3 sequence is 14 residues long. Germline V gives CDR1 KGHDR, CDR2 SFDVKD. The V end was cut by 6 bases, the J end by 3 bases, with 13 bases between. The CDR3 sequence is CATSKTAPEETQYF. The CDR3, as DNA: TGTGCCACCAGTAAGACAGCACCCGAAGAGACCCAGTACTTC.

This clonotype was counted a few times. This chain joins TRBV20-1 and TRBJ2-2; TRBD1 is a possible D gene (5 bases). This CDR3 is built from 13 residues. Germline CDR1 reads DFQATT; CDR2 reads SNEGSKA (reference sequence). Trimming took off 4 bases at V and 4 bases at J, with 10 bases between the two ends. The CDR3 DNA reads TGCAGTGCTACGCACAGGTCCACCGGGGAGCTGTTTTTT. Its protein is CSATHRSTGELFF.

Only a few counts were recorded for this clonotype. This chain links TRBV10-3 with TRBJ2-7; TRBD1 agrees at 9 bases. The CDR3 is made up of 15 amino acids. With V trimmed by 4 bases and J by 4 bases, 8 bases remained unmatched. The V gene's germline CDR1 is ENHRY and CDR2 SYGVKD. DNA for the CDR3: TGTGCCATCAGTGGCCCGGGACAGGGAACGTACGAGCAGTACTTC. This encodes CAISGPGQGTYEQYF.

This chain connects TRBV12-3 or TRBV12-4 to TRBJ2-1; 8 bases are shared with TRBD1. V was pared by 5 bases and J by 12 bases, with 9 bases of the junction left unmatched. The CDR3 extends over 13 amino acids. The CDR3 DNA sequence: TGTGCCAGCAGTGGCCGCAGGGGGCGGGCGCAGTTCTTC. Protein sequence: CASSGRRGRAQFF.

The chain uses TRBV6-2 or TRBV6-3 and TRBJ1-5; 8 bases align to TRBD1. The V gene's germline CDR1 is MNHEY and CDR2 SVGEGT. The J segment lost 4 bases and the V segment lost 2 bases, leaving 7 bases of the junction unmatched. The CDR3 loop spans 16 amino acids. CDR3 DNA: TGTGCCAGCAGTTACCTCGGACAGGGAGGTAATCAGCCCCAGCATTTT. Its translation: CASSYLGQGGNQPQHF.

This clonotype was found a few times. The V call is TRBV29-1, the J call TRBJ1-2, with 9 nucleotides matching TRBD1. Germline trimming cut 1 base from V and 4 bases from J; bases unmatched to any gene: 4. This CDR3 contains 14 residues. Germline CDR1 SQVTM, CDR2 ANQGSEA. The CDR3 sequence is CSVEARDRAYGYTF. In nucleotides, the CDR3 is TGCAGCGTTGAAGCCCGGGACAGGGCCTATGGCTACACCTTC.

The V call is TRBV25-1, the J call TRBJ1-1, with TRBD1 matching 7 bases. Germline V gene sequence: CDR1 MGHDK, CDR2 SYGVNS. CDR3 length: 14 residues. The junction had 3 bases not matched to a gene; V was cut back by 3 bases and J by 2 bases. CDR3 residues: CASSETGINTEAFF. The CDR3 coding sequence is TGTGCCAGCAGTGAGACAGGGATAAACACTGAAGCTTTCTTT.

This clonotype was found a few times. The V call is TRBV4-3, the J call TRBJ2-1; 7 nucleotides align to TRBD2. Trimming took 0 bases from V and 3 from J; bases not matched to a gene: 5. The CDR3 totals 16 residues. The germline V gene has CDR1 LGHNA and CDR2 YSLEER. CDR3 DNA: TGCGCCAGCAGCCAAGAAGGGCTAGCGGTCTACAATGAGCAGTTCTTC. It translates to CASSQEGLAVYNEQFF.

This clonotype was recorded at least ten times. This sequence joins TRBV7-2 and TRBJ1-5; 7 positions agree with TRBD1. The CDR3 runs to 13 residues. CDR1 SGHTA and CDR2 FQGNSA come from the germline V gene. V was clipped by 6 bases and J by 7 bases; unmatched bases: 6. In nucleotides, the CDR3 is TGTGCCAGCAGTATCAGGGGGGAACAGCCCCAGCATTTT. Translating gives CASSIRGEQPQHF.

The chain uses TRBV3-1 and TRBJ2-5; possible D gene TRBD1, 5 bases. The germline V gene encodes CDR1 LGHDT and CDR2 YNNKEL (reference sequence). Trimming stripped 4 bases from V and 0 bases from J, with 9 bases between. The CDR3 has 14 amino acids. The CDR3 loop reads CASSPQEYQETQYF. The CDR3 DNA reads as TGTGCCAGCAGCCCACAGGAGTACCAAGAGACCCAGTACTTC.

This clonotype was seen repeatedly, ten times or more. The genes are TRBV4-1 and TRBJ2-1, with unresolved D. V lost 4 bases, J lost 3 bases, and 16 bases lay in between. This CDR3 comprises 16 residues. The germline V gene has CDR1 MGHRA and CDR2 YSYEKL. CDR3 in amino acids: CASSREFGADYNEQFF. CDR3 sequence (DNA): TGCGCCAGCAGCCGAGAATTTGGAGCTGACTACAATGAGCAGTTCTTC.

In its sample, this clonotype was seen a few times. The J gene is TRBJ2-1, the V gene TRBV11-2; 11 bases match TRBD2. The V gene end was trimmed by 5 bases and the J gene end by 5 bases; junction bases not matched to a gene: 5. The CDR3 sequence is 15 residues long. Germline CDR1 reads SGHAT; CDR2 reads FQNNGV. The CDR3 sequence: CASSPTSGGHNEQFF. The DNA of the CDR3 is TGTGCCAGCAGCCCAACTAGCGGGGGCCACAATGAGCAGTTCTTC.

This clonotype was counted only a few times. CDR3 loop: CSVTGQGSSGANVLTF. DNA of the CDR3: TGCAGCGTTACGGGACAGGGGAGCTCTGGGGCCAACGTCCTGACTTTC. The V and J genes are TRBV29-1 and TRBJ2-6; 10 nucleotides align to TRBD1. From germline, CDR1 is SQVTM and CDR2 ANQGSEA. J was trimmed by 0 bases and V by 5 bases; bases with no gene match: 4. The CDR3 is made up of 16 amino acids.

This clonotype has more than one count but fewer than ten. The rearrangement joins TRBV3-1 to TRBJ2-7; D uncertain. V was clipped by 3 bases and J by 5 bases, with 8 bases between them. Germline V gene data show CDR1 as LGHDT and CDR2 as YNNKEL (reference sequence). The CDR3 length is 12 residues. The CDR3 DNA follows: TGTGCCAGCAGCCAGACCCGGGACGAGCAGTACTTC. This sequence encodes CASSQTRDEQYF.

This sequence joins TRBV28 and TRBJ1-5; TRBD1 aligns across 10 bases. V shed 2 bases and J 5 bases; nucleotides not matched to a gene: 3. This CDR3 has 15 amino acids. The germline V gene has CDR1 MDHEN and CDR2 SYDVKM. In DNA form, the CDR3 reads TGTGCCAGCAGTTTACAGGGGACAGGGGATCAGCCCCAGCATTTT. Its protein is CASSLQGTGDQPQHF.

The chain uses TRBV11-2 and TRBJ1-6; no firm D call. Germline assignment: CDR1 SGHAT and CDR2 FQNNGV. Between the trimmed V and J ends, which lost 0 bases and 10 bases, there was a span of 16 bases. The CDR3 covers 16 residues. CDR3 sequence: CASSLDPFGVYSPLHF. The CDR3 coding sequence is TGTGCCAGCAGCTTAGATCCTTTTGGGGTATACTCACCCCTCCACTTT.

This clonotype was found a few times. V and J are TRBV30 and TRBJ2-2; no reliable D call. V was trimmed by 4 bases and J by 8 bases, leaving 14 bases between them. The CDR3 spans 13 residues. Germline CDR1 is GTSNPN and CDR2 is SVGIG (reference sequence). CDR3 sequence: CAWTLAGIGELFF. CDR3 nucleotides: TGTGCCTGGACCTTGGCAGGAATAGGGGAGCTGTTTTTT.

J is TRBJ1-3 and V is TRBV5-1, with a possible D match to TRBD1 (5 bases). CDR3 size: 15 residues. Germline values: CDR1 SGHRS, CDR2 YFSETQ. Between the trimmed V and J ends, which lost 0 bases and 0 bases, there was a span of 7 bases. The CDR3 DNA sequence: TGCGCCAGCAGCTTGGGACAGCGCTCTGGAAACACCATATATTTT. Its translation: CASSLGQRSGNTIYF. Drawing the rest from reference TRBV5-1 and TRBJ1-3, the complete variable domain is KAGVTQTPRYLIKTRGQQVTLSCSPISGHRSVSWYQQTPGQGLQFLFEYFSETQRNKGNFPGRFSGRQFSNSRSEMNVSTLELGDSALYLCASSLGQRSGNTIYFGEGSWLTVV.

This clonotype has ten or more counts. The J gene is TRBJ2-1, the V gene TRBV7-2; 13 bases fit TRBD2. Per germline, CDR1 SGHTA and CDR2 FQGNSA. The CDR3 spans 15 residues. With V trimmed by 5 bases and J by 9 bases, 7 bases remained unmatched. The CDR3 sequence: CASSQLAGGPGEQFF. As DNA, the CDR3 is TGTGCCAGCAGCCAACTAGCGGGAGGGCCGGGTGAGCAGTTCTTC.

For the CDR3, the DNA is TGTGCCAGCAGACCTCAGGGTTTAAACACAGATACGCAGTATTTT. It yields the protein CASRPQGLNTDTQYF. J is TRBJ2-3 and V is TRBV4-2; TRBD1 is a possible D gene (5 bases). Per germline, CDR1 LGHNA and CDR2 YNFKEQ. The CDR3 is 15 residues long. The V end lost 6 bases, the J end lost 2 bases, and 15 bases lay between the germline ends.

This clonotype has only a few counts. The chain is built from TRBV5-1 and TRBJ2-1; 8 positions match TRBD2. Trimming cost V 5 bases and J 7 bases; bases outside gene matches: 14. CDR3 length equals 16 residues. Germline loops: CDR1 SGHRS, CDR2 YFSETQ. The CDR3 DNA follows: TGCGCCAGCAGAGCCCAGGGACTAGAAGGTTTGAATGAGCAGTTCTTC. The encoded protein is CASRAQGLEGLNEQFF.

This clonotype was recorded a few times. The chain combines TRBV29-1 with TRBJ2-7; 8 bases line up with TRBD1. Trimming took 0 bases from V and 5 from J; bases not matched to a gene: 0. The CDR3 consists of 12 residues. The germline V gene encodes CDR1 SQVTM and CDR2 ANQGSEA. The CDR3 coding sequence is TGCAGCGTTGAAGAGGACAGGGACGAGCAGTACTTC. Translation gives CSVEEDRDEQYF.

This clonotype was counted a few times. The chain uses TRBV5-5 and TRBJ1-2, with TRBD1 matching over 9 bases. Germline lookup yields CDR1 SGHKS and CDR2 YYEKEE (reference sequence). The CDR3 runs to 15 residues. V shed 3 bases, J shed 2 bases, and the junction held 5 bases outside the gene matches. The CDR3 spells CASSSGQGLNYGYTF. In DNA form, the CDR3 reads TGTGCCAGCAGCTCCGGACAGGGGTTAAACTATGGCTACACCTTC. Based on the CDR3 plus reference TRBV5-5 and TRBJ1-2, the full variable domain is DAGVTQSPTHLIKTRGQQVTLRCSPISGHKSVSWYQQVLGQGPQFIFQYYEKEERGRGNFPDRFSARQFPNYSSELNVNALLLGDSALYLCASSSGQGLNYGYTFGSGTRLTVV.

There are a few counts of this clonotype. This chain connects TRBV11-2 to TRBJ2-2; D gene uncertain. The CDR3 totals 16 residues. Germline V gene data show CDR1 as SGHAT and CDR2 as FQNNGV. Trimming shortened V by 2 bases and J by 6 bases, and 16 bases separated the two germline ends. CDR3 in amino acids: CASSLSLGQRPGELFF. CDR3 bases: TGTGCCAGCAGCTTATCGTTGGGCCAACGACCCGGGGAGCTGTTTTTT.